In its sample, the clone carrying this T cell receptor beta chain was seen many times. Its antigen is unidentified. Germline assignment: CDR1 DFQATT and CDR2 SNEGSKA (reference sequence). V lost 8 bases, J lost 11 bases, and 18 bases lay in between. The CDR3 is made up of 11 amino acids. No treatment had been given to any patient before thyroid surgery. These data belong to a study of metastatic and nonmetastatic thyroid tumors. At the level of the study: Where malignant and benign thyroid patients were concerned, repertoires were compared across blood and tumor or nodule tissue. General study points: Malignant thyroid tumors reportedly exceeded benign nodules significantly in TCR beta diversity, with the difference appearing in blood and tumor.

TCRdb used MiXCR to call clones anew from the PCR reads. The sample records 26,000 or so clones, roughly 3.7% being singletons. The TCR originated in a male donor with papillary thyroid cancer or a benign thyroid nodule (not recorded which). Some clones in this sample may be carry-over from other donors' samples. What was sequenced was blood. The rearrangement links TRBV20-1 to TRBJ1-1; D possibly corresponds to TRBD1 (5 bases). The DNA for the CDR3 is TGCAGTCGTGCGGGGGTTCGAGGGGCTTTCTTT. It is translated as CSRAGVRGAFF.